This passage covers 17 T cell receptor beta chains from one sample sequenced in a study of glioma-infiltrating T cells. Using RNA template, CDR3s of TCR alpha and beta were amplified with iRepertoire arm-PCR. TCRdb called the multiplex PCR reads again in MiXCR, with one record for every CDR3 protein. The sample lists more than 300,000 distinct CDR3 sequences, around 38% occurring once. Specimen: glioma tissue, nonneoplastic brain tissue, or PBMCs (not recorded which). The receptors were gathered from a human donor with low-grade glioma or glioblastoma, undergoing nonglioma brain surgery, or in good health (not recorded which).

This chain uses TRBV12-3 or TRBV12-4 with TRBJ2-3; the match to TRBD2 covers 12 bases. The CDR3 runs to 16 residues. With 2 bases clipped from V and 2 bases from J, the junction kept 2 bases outside the gene matches. CDR3 nucleotide sequence: TGTGCCAGCAGTTTAAGACTAGCGGGGGCCACAGATACGCAGTATTTT. Translated: CASSLRLAGATDTQYF.

This chain joins TRBV20-1 and TRBJ2-3; 7 bases fit TRBD2. Germline V lookup: CDR1 DFQATT, CDR2 SNEGSKA (reference sequence). J gave up 4 bases and V 5 bases, and 6 bases lay outside the gene matches. The CDR3 sequence is 13 residues long. The CDR3 here is CSAELALADTQYF. For the CDR3, the DNA is TGCAGTGCTGAACTAGCGCTCGCAGATACGCAGTATTTT.

In this sample, this clonotype turned up a few times. The chain is built from TRBV7-8 and TRBJ1-1; D gene unclear. Trimming removed 1 base from V and 10 bases from J, with 22 bases in between. This CDR3 has 16 residues. In germline, CDR1 is SGHVS, CDR2 FQNEAQ. CDR3: CASSLGLGGPPLGAFF. CDR3 nucleotide sequence: TGTGCCAGCAGCTTAGGGCTGGGAGGCCCACCATTGGGAGCTTTCTTT. Full variable domain (missing parts from reference TRBV7-8 and TRBJ1-1): GAGVSQSPRYKVAKRGQDVALRCDPISGHVSLFWYQQALGQGPEFLTYFQNEAQLDKSGLPSDRFFAERPEGSVSTLKIQRTQQEDSAVYLCASSLGLGGPPLGAFFGQGTRLTVV.

This clonotype was counted at least ten times. The chain is built from TRBV6-2 or TRBV6-3 and TRBJ2-7; 11 bases match TRBD1. V trimming: 6 bases; J trimming: 5 bases; junction bases outside the gene matches: 9. This CDR3 spans 15 amino acids. Germline values: CDR1 MNHEY, CDR2 SVGEGT. CDR3 bases: TGTGCCAGCAGACTTCCGGGACAGGGGGTCCACGAGCAGTACTTC. Its translation is CASRLPGQGVHEQYF.

Comment on this clonotype: Likely a read error: the CDR3 ends without its conserved phenylalanine or tryptophan. The chain carries TRBV27 and TRBJ1-6, with a tentative D call TRBD1 (6 bases). Germline values: CDR1 MNHEY, CDR2 SMNVEV (reference sequence). V lost 3 bases, J lost 11 bases, and 20 bases lay in between. The CDR3 is made up of 16 amino acids. CDR3 in amino acids: CASSFRGQPVMAPLHL. In nucleotides, the CDR3 is TGTGCCAGCAGTTTCCGCGGACAGCCCGTCATGGCACCCCTCCACCTT.

This clonotype was picked up many times. CDR3 in amino acids: CSARSDRVYTEAFF. CDR3 coding DNA: TGCAGTGCTAGGTCTGACAGGGTATACACTGAAGCTTTCTTT. V and J are TRBV20-1 and TRBJ1-1; 7 nucleotides agree with TRBD1. The V gene's germline CDR1 is DFQATT and CDR2 SNEGSKA (reference sequence). V was clipped by 3 bases and J by 3 bases; unmatched bases: 7. This CDR3 comprises 14 residues.

This clonotype was seen a few times. This rearrangement joins TRBV25-1 to TRBJ1-1, with a possible D match to TRBD1 (5 bases). Germline CDR1 is MGHDK and CDR2 is SYGVNS. Trimming took 5 bases from V and 1 from J, leaving 11 bases between them. There are 14 residues in the CDR3. CDR3: CASSRAGWNTEAFF. DNA of the CDR3: TGTGCCAGCAGTAGGGCAGGGTGGAACACTGAAGCTTTCTTT. The complete variable domain, with remaining parts taken from reference TRBV25-1 and TRBJ1-1, reads EADIYQTPRYLVIGTGKKITLECSQTMGHDKMYWYQQDPGMELHLIHYSYGVNSTEKGDLSSESTVSRIRTEHFPLTLESARPSHTSQYLCASSRAGWNTEAFFGQGTRLTVV.

In the case of this clonotype: This may arise from a read error, as a much more abundant clone is one base away. This chain connects TRBV20-1 to TRBJ2-3, with D unresolved. Germline V gives CDR1 DFQATT, CDR2 SNEGSKA (reference sequence). Trimming removed 6 bases at V and 2 bases at J, with 12 bases between. The CDR3 totals 13 residues. CDR3 amino acids: CSAADPPTDTQYF. CDR3 sequence (DNA): TGCAGTGCCGCGGACCCTCCCACAGATACGCAGTATTTT.

This rearrangement joins TRBV4-1 to TRBJ1-1, with TRBD1 identical over 8 bases. This CDR3 spans 14 amino acids. From germline, CDR1 is MGHRA and CDR2 YSYEKL. V trimming: 1 base; J trimming: 5 bases; junction bases outside the gene matches: 3. The CDR3 spells CASSQGQGKTEAFF. CDR3 DNA sequence: TGCGCCAGCAGCCAAGGACAGGGGAAGACTGAAGCTTTCTTT.

The genes are TRBV4-1 and TRBJ2-7, with TRBD2 as a possible D gene (5 bases). The CDR3 covers 17 residues. Germline V gene sequence: CDR1 MGHRA, CDR2 YSYEKL. The V gene lost 4 bases and the J gene lost 1 base, with 20 bases spanning the gap. CDR3 sequence (DNA): TGCGCCAGCAGCCCCACTAGAGAGGCAGATATTTCCTACGAGCAGTACTTC. Translating it yields CASSPTREADISYEQYF.

This clonotype was detected only a few times. This chain uses TRBV12-5 with TRBJ2-3; no clear D. Trimming took 6 bases from V and 1 from J, leaving 5 bases between them. This CDR3 has 12 residues. Germline V gene data show CDR1 as LGHNT and CDR2 as FRNRAP. The CDR3 region is CASGRGTDTQYF. CDR3 nucleotides: TGTGCTAGTGGCCGTGGCACAGATACGCAGTATTTT.

This clonotype occurred once. A much larger clone is a single base away; this may be a read error. The CDR3 DNA is TGCAGTGCTATTGAACTAGCGGTCACAGATACGCAGTATTTT. Translating it yields CSAIELAVTDTQYF. V is TRBV20-1 and J is TRBJ2-3; the match to TRBD2 covers 8 bases. V lost 4 bases, J lost 2 bases, and 5 bases stayed unmatched. Germline CDR1 DFQATT, CDR2 SNEGSKA (reference sequence). This CDR3 region has 14 residues.

The chain has TRBV7-2 and TRBJ2-1; D gene unclear. CDR3 length: 16 residues. Per germline, CDR1 SGHTA and CDR2 FQGNSA. The V end lost 5 bases, the J end lost 2 bases, and 16 bases lay between the germline ends. The CDR3 spells CASSPGPSPTYNEQFF. CDR3 bases: TGTGCCAGCAGCCCAGGTCCATCCCCCACCTACAATGAGCAGTTCTTC.

Regarding this clonotype: One junction end does not reproduce the germline sequence, and a read error may be involved. The chain uses TRBV6-2 or TRBV6-3 and TRBJ2-7; D is uncertain. From germline, CDR1 is MNHEY and CDR2 SVGEGT. The CDR3 is made up of 11 amino acids. The CDR3, as DNA: TGTGCCAGCAGTTACTCGCGCGAGCAGTGCTTC. Its protein product is CASSYSREQCF.

The chain couples TRBV29-1 to TRBJ2-1; a possible D gene is TRBD2 (5 bases). V shed 5 bases and J shed 2 bases, with 19 bases lying between them. Germline V gene data show CDR1 as SQVTM and CDR2 as ANQGSEA. This CDR3 is built from 16 residues. CDR3 loop: CSVLPDSLRAYNEQFF. The CDR3 DNA reads TGCAGCGTTCTCCCGGACTCGCTGAGGGCCTACAATGAGCAGTTCTTC.

The V gene is TRBV9, the J gene TRBJ2-7; TRBD1 matches at 8 bases. Germline CDR1 and CDR2: SGDLS and YYNGEE. The CDR3 has 15 amino acids. After removal of 4 bases from V and 2 bases from J, the junction contained 8 bases not matched to a gene. The CDR3 here is CASSRGTGDTYEQYF. CDR3 nucleotides: TGTGCCAGCAGCAGAGGGACAGGAGATACCTACGAGCAGTACTTC.

This clonotype was counted a few times. The chain combines TRBV4-2 with TRBJ2-1; TRBD2 matches at 7 bases. V was clipped by 4 bases and J by 1 base; unmatched bases: 7. The CDR3 length is 16 residues. Germline V CDR1 and CDR2: LGHNA, YNFKEQ. The CDR3 loop is CASSPGGINSYNEQFF. CDR3 sequence (DNA): TGTGCCAGCAGCCCGGGGGGAATCAATTCCTACAATGAGCAGTTCTTC.